Each of the 9 T cell receptor beta chains below was sequenced from the same sample in a study of T cell responses to AZD1222 COVID-19 vaccine. The method was immunoSEQ multiplex PCR; TCRdb's version includes in-frame clones alone and lacks a portion of them. There are about 110,000 clones in the sample; roughly nine tenths occur only once, and roughly 6.9% lies in the top ten. Sample: peripheral blood, taken on day 0 of AZD1222 vaccination. Every receptor here comes from an adult in good health.

This chain joins TRBV18 and TRBJ1-3; a possible D gene is TRBD1 (5 bases). Germline loops: CDR1 KGHSH, CDR2 LQKENI. Trimming stripped 2 bases from V and 0 bases from J, with 8 bases between. The CDR3 is 15 residues long. The CDR3 coding sequence is TGTGCCAGCTCACCAATGAGGGGCTCTGGAAACACCATATATTTT. Translation: CASSPMRGSGNTIYF.

The gene calls are TRBV27 and TRBJ2-1, with TRBD2 matching 7 bases. With 6 bases clipped from V and 6 bases from J, the junction kept 11 bases outside the gene matches. There are 15 residues in the CDR3. The germline V gene has CDR1 MNHEY and CDR2 SMNVEV (reference sequence). In DNA, the CDR3 is TGTGCCAGCAGCCCTTATCCGGGGGGAAGCAATGAGCAGTTCTTC. It is translated as CASSPYPGGSNEQFF.

V usage is TRBV12-5 and J usage is TRBJ1-2; D possibly corresponds to TRBD1 (5 bases). Trimming removed 1 base from V and 8 bases from J, with 17 bases in between. The CDR3 is 15 amino acids. The germline CDR1 and CDR2 sequences are LGHNT and FRNRAP. The CDR3 here is CASGLGTPGLGGYTF. CDR3 coding DNA: TGTGCTAGTGGTTTGGGGACACCAGGCCTGGGGGGCTACACCTTC.

DNA of the CDR3: TGTGCCAGCAGCCATTCAGGGGGGGCTGAGCAGTACTTC. This encodes CASSHSGGAEQYF. The rearrangement uses TRBV14 and TRBJ2-7, with D tentatively TRBD1 or TRBD2 (7 bases each). CDR1 is SGHDN, CDR2 FVKESK, per germline. V lost 3 bases and J lost 7, with 13 bases in between. The CDR3 consists of 13 residues. Using reference TRBV14 and TRBJ2-7 for the parts outside the CDR3, the full variable domain is EAGVTQFPSHSVIEKGQTVTLRCDPISGHDNLYWYRRVMGKEIKFLLHFVKESKQDESGMPNNRFLAERTGGTYSTLKVQPAELEDSGVYFCASSHSGGAEQYFGPGTRLTVT.

The J gene is TRBJ2-1, the V gene TRBV6-5; the match to TRBD1 covers 9 bases. CDR3 length equals 14 residues. Germline V gives CDR1 MNHEY, CDR2 SVGAGI. J was trimmed by 7 bases and V by 2 bases; bases with no gene match: 3. The CDR3: CASSYGQGLNEQFF. The DNA of the CDR3 is TGTGCCAGCAGTTACGGACAGGGGTTGAATGAGCAGTTCTTC.

The chain uses TRBV2 and TRBJ1-2, with 7 positions matching TRBD1. The CDR3 loop spans 14 amino acids. Germline CDR1 is SNHLY and CDR2 is FYNNEI. V lost 7 bases, J lost 8 bases, and 13 bases stayed unmatched. The CDR3 nucleotides read TGTGCCAGCAAGCGGGTGACAGGGAGTAGGGGCTACACCTTC. It translates to CASKRVTGSRGYTF. Filled out from reference TRBV2 and TRBJ1-2, the complete variable domain reads EPEVTQTPSHQVTQMGQEVILRCVPISNHLYFYWYRQILGQKVEFLVSFYNNEISEKSEIFDDQFSVERPDGSNFTLKIRSTKLEDSAMYFCASKRVTGSRGYTFGSGTRLTVV.

This rearrangement joins TRBV23-1 to TRBJ2-5; 16 bases match TRBD2. TRBV23-1 has ORF status, its function being uncertain. Trimming at V came to 7 bases and at J to 5 bases, leaving 13 bases not matched to a gene. This CDR3 region has 18 residues. For the CDR3, the DNA is TGCGCCAGCACCGACGGGACTAGCGGGAGGGCCCGGTTGGAGACCCAGTACTTC. Translating it yields CASTDGTSGRARLETQYF.

J is TRBJ1-2 and V is TRBV19; 12 bases fit TRBD1. Germline lookup yields CDR1 LNHDA and CDR2 SQIVND (reference sequence). The trim removed 6 bases at V and 6 bases at J, leaving 5 bases unmatched. The CDR3 totals 14 residues. The chain's CDR3 is CASRAGQGADGYTF. The DNA of the CDR3 is TGTGCCAGTAGGGCGGGACAGGGGGCGGATGGCTACACCTTC. Full variable domain (outside the CDR3, taken from reference TRBV19 and TRBJ1-2): DGGITQSPKYLFRKEGQNVTLSCEQNLNHDAMYWYRQDPGQGLRLIYYSQIVNDFQKGDIAEGYSVSREKKESFPLTVTSAQKNPTAFYLCASRAGQGADGYTFGSGTRLTVV.

The chain recombines TRBV7-6 with TRBJ1-3, with 8 bases that match TRBD1. Losses at the gene ends were 1 base for V and 1 base for J; bases not matched to a gene: 3. CDR1 SGHVS and CDR2 FNYEAQ come from the germline V gene. The CDR3 is made up of 16 amino acids. CDR3 sequence: CASSLGQGASGNTIYF. CDR3 bases: TGTGCCAGCAGCTTAGGCCAGGGGGCTTCTGGAAACACCATATATTTT.